A single sample gave rise to the 29 T cell receptor beta chains below, sequenced in a study of blood T cell repertoires in COVID-19. The table came from immunoSEQ multiplex PCR; TCRdb's copy has only in-frame clones and leaves some out. The data contain 310,000 or so clones, roughly nine tenths of them singletons. Sequencing was carried out using peripheral blood. The receptors shown here come from a woman aged 50 to 65 who had recovered from COVID-19.

This chain connects TRBV7-6 to TRBJ1-3, with 7 bases fitting TRBD1. V gave up 5 bases and J gave up 0 bases; unmatched junction bases: 7. The CDR3 is 16 amino acids. Germline V gives CDR1 SGHVS, CDR2 FNYEAQ. The CDR3 nucleotides read TGTGCCAGCAGCCTACAACAGGGGAACTCTGGAAACACCATATATTTT. Protein product: CASSLQQGNSGNTIYF. Filled out from reference TRBV7-6 and TRBJ1-3, the complete variable domain reads GAGVSQSPRYKVTKRGQDVALRCDPISGHVSLYWYRQALGQGPEFLTYFNYEAQQDKSGLPNDRFSAERPEGSISTLTIQRTEQRDSAMYRCASSLQQGNSGNTIYFGEGSWLTVV.

The J gene is TRBJ1-1, the V gene TRBV6-5, with 9 bases matching TRBD1. The germline CDR1 and CDR2 sequences are MNHEY and SVGAGI. CDR3 length equals 12 residues. Germline trimming cut 6 bases from V and 12 bases from J; bases unmatched to any gene: 8. CDR3 in DNA: TGTGCCAGCAGCCAGGGACAGGGAATGACTTTCTTT. It specifies CASSQGQGMTFF.

This clone has just a few counts. The chain uses TRBV27 and TRBJ2-3; D may be TRBD2 (6 bases). Trimming took off 4 bases at V and 0 bases at J, with 14 bases between the two ends. The CDR3 length is 16 residues. Per the germline V gene, CDR1 is MNHEY and CDR2 is SMNVEV (reference sequence). CDR3 protein: CASSSPSSASTDTQYF. CDR3 bases: TGTGCCAGCAGTTCTCCGTCTAGCGCAAGCACAGATACGCAGTATTTT.

This clone occurred once. The chain joins TRBV19 to TRBJ1-5; D might be TRBD1 (5 bases). The germline V and J ends were trimmed by 5 bases and 2 bases, with 13 bases remaining between them. The CDR3 spans 15 residues. Germline V CDR1 and CDR2: LNHDA, SQIVND (reference sequence). The CDR3 spells CASSDGGLGNQPQHF. The CDR3 DNA follows: TGTGCCAGTAGTGACGGGGGATTGGGCAATCAGCCCCAGCATTTT.

The V call is TRBV10-2, the J call TRBJ2-3, with D perhaps matching TRBD2 (5 bases). Germline V gene lookup returns CDR1 WSHSY and CDR2 SAAADI. The CDR3 is 13 amino acids. V was clipped by 7 bases and J by 6 bases, with 14 bases between them. The CDR3 sequence: CASNPGYSDTQYF. The CDR3 DNA reads TGCGCCAGCAACCCGGGGTATTCGGATACGCAGTATTTT.

The chain couples TRBV6-5 to TRBJ2-3; D may be TRBD1 (7 bases). The germline V and J ends were trimmed by 2 bases and 6 bases, with 15 bases remaining between them. Germline V gene sequence: CDR1 MNHEY, CDR2 SVGAGI. CDR3 length equals 15 residues. The CDR3 spells CASSYGGGGFDTQYF. The CDR3 region has the DNA TGTGCCAGCAGTTACGGTGGAGGGGGCTTTGATACGCAGTATTTT.

The chain carries TRBV27 and TRBJ2-1; tentative D call: TRBD1 (6 bases). The germline V and J ends were trimmed by 5 bases and 8 bases, with 13 bases remaining between them. Germline CDR1 and CDR2: MNHEY and SMNVEV (reference sequence). This CDR3 is built from 13 residues. The CDR3 coding sequence is TGTGCCAGCAGTCAATACAGGGAATATGAGCAGTTCTTC. It codes for CASSQYREYEQFF.

The table lists this clone with a count of one. J is TRBJ2-7 and V is TRBV27; D possibly corresponds to TRBD1 (6 bases). The CDR3 runs 19 residues. Trimming pared 0 bases from V and 0 bases from J, leaving 21 bases between. Germline V CDR1 and CDR2: MNHEY, SMNVEV (reference sequence). DNA for the CDR3: TGTGCCAGCAGTTTATCGATTAGTTTTGTGGGCAGGGGCTCCTACGAGCAGTACTTC. It is translated as CASSLSISFVGRGSYEQYF.

The chain carries TRBV7-3 and TRBJ2-3, with D possibly TRBD1 on 7 matching bases. Germline-derived CDR1 and CDR2 are SGHTA and FQGTGA. V lost 5 bases, J lost 1 base, and 19 bases lay in between. The CDR3 contains 17 residues. The CDR3 bases are TGTGCCAGCAGCATCCTAGCGACAGGGTATGGCACAGATACGCAGTATTTT. This translates into CASSILATGYGTDTQYF.

CDR3 amino acids: CASTPTLTSAYEQYF. For the CDR3, the DNA is TGTGCCAGCACGCCGACACTGACTAGCGCATACGAGCAGTACTTC. The chain joins TRBV6-5 to TRBJ2-7; 8 bases fit TRBD2. CDR1 MNHEY and CDR2 SVGAGI come from the germline V gene. There are 15 residues in the CDR3. With V trimmed by 7 bases and J by 4 bases, 12 bases remained unmatched.

Comments on this clone: The sample contains more than one DNA sequence encoding this CDR3. The genes are TRBV12-3 or TRBV12-4 and TRBJ2-7; D is unresolved. The CDR3 spans 11 residues. V was cut by 6 bases and J by 3 bases, with 6 bases left in between. The CDR3 is CASSLYYEQYF. DNA for the CDR3: TGTGCCAGCAGCCTTTACTACGAGCAGTACTTC.

As DNA, the CDR3 is TGTGCCAGCAGCTTACAAGGGGGTTCTTTCTCTGGAAACACCATATATTTT. Residues: CASSLQGGSFSGNTIYF. This chain uses TRBV7-9 with TRBJ1-3; D may be TRBD1 (6 bases). Germline V gives CDR1 SEHNR, CDR2 FQNEAQ (reference sequence). This CDR3 is 17 amino acids long. V lost 2 bases, J lost 0 bases, and 14 bases lay in between.

The J gene is TRBJ2-5, the V gene TRBV7-2; TRBD2 agrees at 8 bases. Per the germline V gene, CDR1 is SGHTA and CDR2 is FQGNSA. V shed 1 base, J shed 2 bases, and the junction held 12 bases outside the gene matches. The CDR3 has 18 residues. The CDR3, as DNA: TGTGCCAGCAGCTTAGGGGTTAGGGTAGCGGGAAAACAAGAGACCCAGTACTTC. Protein: CASSLGVRVAGKQETQYF.

This chain uses TRBV29-1 with TRBJ1-2; possibly TRBD1 for D (6 bases). The CDR3 is 12 residues long. V was pared by 7 bases and J by 2 bases, with 11 bases between. Germline lookup yields CDR1 SQVTM and CDR2 ANQGSEA. Here the CDR3 DNA reads TGCAGCGACACTACAGGGAACTATGGCTACACCTTC. As protein: CSDTTGNYGYTF. The full variable domain, its missing parts supplied by reference TRBV29-1 and TRBJ1-2, is SAVISQKPSRDICQRGTSLTIQCQVDSQVTMMFWYRQQPGQSLTLIATANQGSEATYESGFVIDKFPISRPNLTFSTLTVSNMSPEDSSIYLCSDTTGNYGYTFGSGTRLTVV.

V is TRBV12-5 and J is TRBJ1-2, with no clear D. Germline V gives CDR1 LGHNT, CDR2 FRNRAP. V lost 2 bases, J lost 2 bases, and 3 bases lay in between. There are 12 residues in the CDR3. CDR3 amino acids: CASGLSNYGYTF. In nucleotides, the CDR3 is TGTGCTAGTGGTTTGAGCAACTATGGCTACACCTTC.

This chain joins TRBV29-1 and TRBJ1-2; 7 bases align to TRBD1. Trimming cost V 7 bases and J 4 bases; bases outside gene matches: 6. CDR3 length: 12 residues. CDR1 is SQVTM, CDR2 ANQGSEA, per germline. The CDR3 is CSGQTGTYGYTF. Here the CDR3 DNA reads TGCAGCGGACAGACAGGGACCTATGGCTACACCTTC.

The chain uses TRBV5-4 and TRBJ2-7, with D perhaps TRBD1 (7 bases). Trimming took off 0 bases at V and 2 bases at J, with 9 bases between the two ends. The CDR3 extends over 14 amino acids. Germline CDR1 is SGHNT and CDR2 is YYREEE (reference sequence). DNA for the CDR3: TGTGCCAGCAGCTTGGGGAGGGGGCCCTACGAGCAGTACTTC. This translates into CASSLGRGPYEQYF.

This clone was seen only a few times. This chain links TRBV5-1 with TRBJ2-1; D unclear. The CDR3 spans 13 residues. Germline V gene sequence: CDR1 SGHRS, CDR2 YFSETQ. V lost 1 base to trimming and J lost 5 bases, with 7 bases between them. The CDR3 bases are TGCGCCAGCAGCTTGATAAGAGACAATGAGCAGTTCTTC. It encodes CASSLIRDNEQFF.

The V gene is TRBV5-1, the J gene TRBJ1-4; D not certain. Germline lookup yields CDR1 SGHRS and CDR2 YFSETQ. Trimming left V 4 bases short and J 2 bases short, with 21 bases between. The CDR3 has 18 residues. The CDR3 DNA is TGCGCCAGCAGCCCGTTGCCAAGCGGTATGTGGACTAATGAAAAACTGTTTTTT. It codes for CASSPLPSGMWTNEKLFF.

The rearrangement links TRBV7-2 to TRBJ2-5, with 12 bases matching TRBD2. This CDR3 is built from 16 residues. V shed 6 bases and J 1 base; nucleotides not matched to a gene: 6. CDR1 and CDR2 (germline): SGHTA, FQGNSA. In nucleotides, the CDR3 is TGTGCCAGCAGGAAGACTAGCGGGGGTTTCCAAGAGACCCAGTACTTC. It encodes CASRKTSGGFQETQYF.

This clone was seen once. The V gene is TRBV11-2, the J gene TRBJ2-7; D remains unclear. V lost 3 bases and J lost 2, with 14 bases in between. The CDR3 spans 15 residues. Looked up from germline, CDR1 is SGHAT and CDR2 is FQNNGV. CDR3 nucleotide sequence: TGTGCCAGCAGCTTGCTGCCGCGGAGTCCCTACGAGCAGTACTTC. This gives the protein CASSLLPRSPYEQYF.

The V call is TRBV30, the J call TRBJ1-6, with a tentative D call TRBD1 (5 bases). Germline V lookup: CDR1 GTSNPN, CDR2 SVGIG (reference sequence). The CDR3 is 13 amino acids. The ends were cut back, 4 bases at V and 10 bases at J, with 14 bases in the middle. The CDR3 is CAWTSGTHSPLHF. For the CDR3, the DNA is TGTGCCTGGACCTCAGGGACTCACTCACCCCTCCACTTT. Complete variable domain (other parts from reference TRBV30 and TRBJ1-6): SQTIHQWPATLVQPVGSPLSLECTVEGTSNPNLYWYRQAAGRGLQLLFYSVGIGQISSEVPQNLSASRPQDRQFILSSKKLLLSDSGFYLCAWTSGTHSPLHFGNGTRLTVT.

The CDR3 nucleotides are TGTGCCAGCAGAAGGGACAGGGCACAGCCCCAGCATTTT. It encodes CASRRDRAQPQHF. The chain carries TRBV12-3 or TRBV12-4 and TRBJ1-5, with TRBD1 matching 9 bases. CDR3 length equals 13 residues. Trimming cost V 6 bases and J 7 bases; bases outside gene matches: 4.

The V gene is TRBV20-1, the J gene TRBJ1-2; 7 bases map to TRBD1. This CDR3 is built from 14 residues. Losses at the gene ends were 4 bases for V and 3 bases for J; bases not matched to a gene: 8. The germline CDR1 and CDR2 sequences are DFQATT and SNEGSKA (reference sequence). CDR3 protein: CSANDRVKHYGYTF. The DNA of the CDR3 is TGCAGTGCTAATGACAGGGTGAAGCACTATGGCTACACCTTC.

This chain joins TRBV30 and TRBJ2-1; 9 bases line up with TRBD2. The CDR3 sequence is 16 residues long. Trimming took 1 base from V and 6 from J; bases not matched to a gene: 10. Per germline, CDR1 GTSNPN and CDR2 SVGIG (reference sequence). CDR3: CAWSGAGLAGLNEQFF. CDR3 coding DNA: TGTGCCTGGAGTGGGGCGGGGCTAGCGGGGCTCAATGAGCAGTTCTTC.

J is TRBJ2-1 and V is TRBV2; 15 bases align to TRBD2. The germline CDR1 and CDR2 sequences are SNHLY and FYNNEI. CDR3 length equals 20 residues. Trimming removed 5 bases from V and 1 base from J; junction bases left unmatched: 12. The CDR3 loop reads CASSPRTSGRAVRSYNEQFF. The CDR3 DNA is TGTGCCAGCAGTCCCCGGACTAGCGGGAGGGCCGTACGGTCCTACAATGAGCAGTTCTTC.

This chain connects TRBV5-4 to TRBJ2-3; perhaps TRBD2 as D (6 bases). Germline CDR1 reads SGHNT; CDR2 reads YYREEE (reference sequence). There are 16 residues in the CDR3. The V end was cut by 5 bases, the J end by 2 bases, with 18 bases between. The DNA of the CDR3 is TGTGCCAGCAGTTTCAACGGACGCGGGGTCACAGATACGCAGTATTTT. Its protein is CASSFNGRGVTDTQYF.

The chain joins TRBV6-2 or TRBV6-3 to TRBJ1-1, with a possible D match to TRBD1 (5 bases). Trimming cost V 0 bases and J 9 bases, with 23 bases left between them. CDR3 length: 17 residues. The germline CDR1 and CDR2 sequences are MNHEY and SVGEGT. The CDR3: CASSYSIVRQGREKAFF. The CDR3 bases are TGTGCCAGCAGTTACTCGATAGTTCGGCAGGGCCGCGAAAAAGCTTTCTTT.

CDR3 sequence: CASTVAGAHNEQFF. CDR3 coding DNA: TGTGCCAGCACCGTAGCGGGAGCCCACAATGAGCAGTTCTTC. The chain links TRBV27 to TRBJ2-1, with TRBD2 matching over 9 bases. The CDR3 sequence is 14 residues long. Germline CDR1 is MNHEY and CDR2 is SMNVEV (reference sequence). The ends lost 7 bases at V and 5 bases at J; junction bases unmatched: 6.